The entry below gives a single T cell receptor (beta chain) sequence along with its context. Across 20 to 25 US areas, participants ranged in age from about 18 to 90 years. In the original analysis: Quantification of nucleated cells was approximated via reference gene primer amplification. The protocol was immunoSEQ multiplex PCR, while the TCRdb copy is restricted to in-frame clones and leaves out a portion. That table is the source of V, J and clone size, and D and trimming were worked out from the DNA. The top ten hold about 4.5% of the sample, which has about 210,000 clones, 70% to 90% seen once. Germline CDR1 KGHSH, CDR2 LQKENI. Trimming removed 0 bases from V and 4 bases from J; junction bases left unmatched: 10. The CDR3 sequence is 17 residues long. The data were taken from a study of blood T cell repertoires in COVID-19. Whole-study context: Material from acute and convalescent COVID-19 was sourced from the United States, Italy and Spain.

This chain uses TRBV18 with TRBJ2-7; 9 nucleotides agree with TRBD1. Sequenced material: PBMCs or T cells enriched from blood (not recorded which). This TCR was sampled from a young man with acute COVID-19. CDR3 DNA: TGTGCCAGCTCACCACCGAGGGGGACAGGGAACGGGTACGAGCAGTACTTC. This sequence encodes CASSPPRGTGNGYEQYF. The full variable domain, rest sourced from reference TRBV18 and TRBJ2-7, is NAGVMQNPRHLVRRRGQEARLRCSPMKGHSHVYWYRQLPEEGLKFMVYLQKENIIDESGMPKERFSAEFPKEGPSILRIQQVVRGDSAAYFCASSPPRGTGNGYEQYFGPGTRLTVT.